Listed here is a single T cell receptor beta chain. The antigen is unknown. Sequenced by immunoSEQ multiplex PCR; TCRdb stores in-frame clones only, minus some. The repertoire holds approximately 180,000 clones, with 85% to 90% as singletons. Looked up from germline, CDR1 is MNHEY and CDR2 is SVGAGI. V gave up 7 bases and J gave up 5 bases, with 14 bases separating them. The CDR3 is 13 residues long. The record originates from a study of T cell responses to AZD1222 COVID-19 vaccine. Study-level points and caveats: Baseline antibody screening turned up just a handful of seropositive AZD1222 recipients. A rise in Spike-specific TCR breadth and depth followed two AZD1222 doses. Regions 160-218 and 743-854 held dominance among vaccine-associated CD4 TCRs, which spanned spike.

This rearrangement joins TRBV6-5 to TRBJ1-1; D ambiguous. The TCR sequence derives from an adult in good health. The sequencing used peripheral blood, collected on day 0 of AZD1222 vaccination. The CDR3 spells CASITAGGTEAFF. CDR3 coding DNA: TGTGCCAGCATTACGGCAGGAGGGACTGAAGCTTTCTTT.